Listed below are T cell receptor beta chains from one sample, sequenced in a study of T cell repertoires in cytomegalovirus infection. TCRdb re-called the reads through MiXCR, storing one row per CDR3 protein. The sample has around 360,000 distinct CDR3 sequences, roughly 34% seen once. These TCRs' antigens remain unknown. The starting material was cultured PBMCs, obtained from culture after CMV antigen stimulation. The receptor source for this set is a human donor in good health (CMV status not recorded). Some clones in this sample may be carry-over from other donors' samples. CDR3s include the opening cysteine and the closing phenylalanine or tryptophan. A D gene is named only where the DNA matches it firmly. Rows give clone size only sometimes, using once, few, many, or a class for an expanded clone.

TRBV19,few,TRBJ1-2,-,TGTGCCAGTAGTATTAAAGGGACCTGGGGCCACTATGGCTACACCTTC,CASSIKGTWGHYGYTF
TRBV27,few,TRBJ2-3,TRBD2,TGTGCCAGCAGTCCAAGAGCGGGAGGGAGCACAGATACGCAGTATTTT,CASSPRAGGSTDTQYF
TRBV28,-,TRBJ2-7,-,TGTGCCAGCAGACCAACCGGGACTGGGTTATACGAGCAGTACTTC,CASRPTGTGLYEQYF
TRBV7-2,many,TRBJ2-5,-,TGTGCCAGCAGCTTAGCGGGAGCCCCGGGATCTTACTTC,CASSLAGAPGSYF
TRBV4-1,-,TRBJ2-1,-,TGCGCCAGCAGCCCTGACGGGGGTGGCTACAATGAGCAGTTCTTC,CASSPDGGGYNEQFF
TRBV6-6,-,TRBJ1-1,-,TGTGCCAGAGGATCCTCTGAAGCTTTCTTT,CARGSSEAFF
TRBV7-2,-,TRBJ1-2,-,TGTGCCTCCGGCAGTAACTATGGCTACACCTTC,CASGSNYGYTF
TRBV7-2,many,TRBJ2-2,TRBD2,TGTGCCAGCAGCCCTTCTAGCGGGAGTCCCACCGGGGAGCTGTTTTTT,CASSPSSGSPTGELFF
TRBV27,-,TRBJ1-2,TRBD1,TGTGCCAGCAGTTCGGGACAGGGGGACTATGGCTACACCTTC,CASSSGQGDYGYTF
TRBV7-7,-,TRBJ1-5,-,TGTGCTAGCGGGGAACAGGGTTTGAGTCGGCTTAGCAATCAGCCCCAGCATTTT,CASGEQGLSRLSNQPQHF
TRBV14,-,TRBJ1-1,TRBD1,TGTGCCAGCAGCCTCCGGACAGGGCTTAGGGACACTGAAGCTTTCTTT,CASSLRTGLRDTEAFF
TRBV6-1,many,TRBJ2-6,-,TGTGCCAGCAAAGACGGCTCTGGGGCCAACGTCCTGACTTTC,CASKDGSGANVLTF
TRBV9,-,TRBJ1-3,-,TGTGCCAGCAGCGTGAAGGACCTCCTCTCTGGAAACACCATATATTTT,CASSVKDLLSGNTIYF